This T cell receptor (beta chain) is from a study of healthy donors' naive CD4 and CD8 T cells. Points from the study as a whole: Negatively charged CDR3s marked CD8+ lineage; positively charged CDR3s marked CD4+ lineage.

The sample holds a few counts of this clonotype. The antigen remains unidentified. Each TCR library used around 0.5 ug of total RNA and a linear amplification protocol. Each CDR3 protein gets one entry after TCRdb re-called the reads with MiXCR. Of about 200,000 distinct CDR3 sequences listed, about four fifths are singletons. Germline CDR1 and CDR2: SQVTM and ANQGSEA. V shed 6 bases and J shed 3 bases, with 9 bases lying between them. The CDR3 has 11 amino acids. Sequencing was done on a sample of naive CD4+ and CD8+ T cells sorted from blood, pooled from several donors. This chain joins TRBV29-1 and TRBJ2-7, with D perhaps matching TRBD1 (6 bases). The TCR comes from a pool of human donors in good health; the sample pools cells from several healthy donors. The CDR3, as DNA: TGCAGCGTGTCGGACAGCTACGAGCAGTACTTC. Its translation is CSVSDSYEQYF.